This record concerns one T cell receptor (beta chain) sequence. The data stem from a study of T-cell reconstitution after alpha-beta-depleted transplantation in children. Unique molecular identifiers were built into the TCRbeta library. TCRdb re-analysed the PCR reads in MiXCR, keeping a single row per CDR3 protein. The sample carries approximately 490,000 distinct CDR3 sequences, roughly an eighth recorded once. V gave up 6 bases and J gave up 6 bases, with 14 bases separating them. This CDR3 has 13 residues. CDR1 and CDR2 (germline): KGHSH, LQKENI. The gene calls are TRBV18 and TRBJ1-2; D is ambiguous. This receptor was identified in a human donor who donated a stem cell graft to a child with combined immunodeficiency. The starting material was PBMCs from the stem cell graft donor, obtained from the stem cell graft. The CDR3 bases are TGTGCCAGCTCTCTAGATGGGGAGAATGGCTACACCTTC. Amino acid sequence: CASSLDGENGYTF. Combining the CDR3 with reference TRBV18 and TRBJ1-2 gives the whole variable domain NAGVMQNPRHLVRRRGQEARLRCSPMKGHSHVYWYRQLPEEGLKFMVYLQKENIIDESGMPKERFSAEFPKEGPSILRIQQVVRGDSAAYFCASSLDGENGYTFGSGTRLTVV.